A selection of T cell receptor beta chains follows, all from one sample in a study of shared clonotypes between healthy human individuals. The protocol was immunoSEQ multiplex PCR, while the TCRdb copy is restricted to in-frame clones and leaves out a portion. The sample lists about 690,000 clones, roughly 87% seen once, with 34% in the top ten. Material for sequencing was memory CD8+ T cells from PBMCs. These receptors were taken from a man aged 18 to 30 in good health. Some clones in this sample may be carry-over from other donors' samples. CDR3s include the opening cysteine and the closing phenylalanine or tryptophan. The D gene is left open where the match is weak. Size is omitted from some rows. Given values are once, few, many or a class for expanded clones.

- | TRBJ2-1 | TRBV9 | TRBD2 | CASSEGTSGSSYNEQFF | TGTGCCAGCAGCGAGGGGACTAGCGGGAGCTCCTACAATGAGCAGTTCTTC
- | TRBJ1-1 | TRBV9 | - | CVSSSGSSNTEAFF | TGTGTCAGCAGTTCCGGATCTTCGAACACTGAAGCTTTCTTT
once | TRBJ1-3 | TRBV5-1 | - | CASSPTGLDVPGNTIYF | TGCGCCAGCAGCCCAACAGGGTTGGATGTTCCTGGAAACACCATATATTTT
- | TRBJ2-7 | TRBV7-4 | - | CASSLVGEVSYEQYF | TGTGCCAGCAGCTTAGTGGGAGAGGTTTCCTACGAGCAGTACTTC
once | TRBJ2-1 | TRBV7-8 | - | CASTDSGSPYNEQFF | TGTGCCAGCACCGACTCCGGGAGTCCCTACAATGAGCAGTTCTTC
- | TRBJ2-1 | TRBV5-1 | - | CASTDQRVQNEQFF | TGCGCCAGCACGGATCAGCGGGTGCAGAATGAGCAGTTCTTC
medium-sized | TRBJ1-2 | TRBV5-4 | - | CASSSRDLDYYGYTF | TGTGCCAGCAGCTCCCGGGACCTAGACTACTATGGCTACACCTTC
- | TRBJ1-4 | TRBV4-1 | - | CASSQDRQVQWEKLFF | TGCGCCAGCAGCCAAGATCGTCAGGTGCAGTGGGAAAAACTGTTTTTT
- | TRBJ1-5 | TRBV23-1 | - | CASSHVAGVSNQPQHF | TGCGCCAGCAGTCATGTGGCAGGCGTTAGCAATCAGCCCCAGCATTTT
- | TRBJ2-1 | TRBV7-9 | - | CASSPPLGEQFF | TGTGCCAGCAGCCCGCCTTTGGGTGAGCAGTTCTTC
- | TRBJ2-2 | TRBV30 | - | CASKENTFQTGELFF | TGTGCCTCTAAGGAGAACACTTTCCAAACCGGGGAGCTGTTTTTT